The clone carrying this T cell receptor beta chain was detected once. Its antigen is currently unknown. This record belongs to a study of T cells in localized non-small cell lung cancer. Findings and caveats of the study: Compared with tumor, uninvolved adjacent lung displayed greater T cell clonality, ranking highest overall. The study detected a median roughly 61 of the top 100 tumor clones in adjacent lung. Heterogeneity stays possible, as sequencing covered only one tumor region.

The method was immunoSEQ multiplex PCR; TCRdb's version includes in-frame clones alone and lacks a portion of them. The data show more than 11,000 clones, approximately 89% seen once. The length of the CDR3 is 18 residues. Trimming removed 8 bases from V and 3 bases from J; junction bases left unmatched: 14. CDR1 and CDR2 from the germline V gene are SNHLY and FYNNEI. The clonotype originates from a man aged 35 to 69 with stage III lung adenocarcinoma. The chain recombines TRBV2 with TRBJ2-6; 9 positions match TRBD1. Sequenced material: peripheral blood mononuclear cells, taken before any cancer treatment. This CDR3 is CASQLPGQGWGGANVLTF. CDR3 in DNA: TGTGCCAGCCAGTTACCGGGACAGGGATGGGGTGGGGCCAACGTCCTGACTTTC.